This TCR beta chain was sequenced in a study of blood T cell repertoires in COVID-19. Two consecutive negative NP/OP PCR tests, clearance, or resolved symptoms defined Cohort 3 recovery. Clones were sequenced by immunoSEQ multiplex PCR, and TCRdb holds only the in-frame ones, with some missing. The sample carries some 500,000 clones, approximately 90% recorded once. Specimen: PBMCs or T cells enriched from blood (not recorded which). The source is a woman aged 40 to 50 who had recovered from COVID-19.

CDR3 sequence (DNA): TGTGCCACGAACAGGAACTCCTACGAGCAGTACTTC. Its protein is CATNRNSYEQYF. The chain has TRBV11-2 and TRBJ2-7; the D gene is possibly TRBD1 (5 bases). V was clipped by 10 bases and J by 0 bases, with 10 bases between them. In germline, CDR1 is SGHAT, CDR2 FQNNGV. This CDR3 has 12 residues.